The 22 T cell receptor beta chains listed next were all sequenced from one sample in a study of T cell changes during pregnancy in multiple sclerosis. The protocol was immunoSEQ multiplex PCR, while the TCRdb copy is restricted to in-frame clones and leaves out a portion. The top ten hold around 0.65% of the sample, which has approximately 42,000 clones, about 85% seen once. Sequencing was performed on CD4+ T cells from peripheral blood mononuclear cells, taken before pregnancy. The receptors here all came from a female donor with multiple sclerosis, enrolled in a pregnancy study.

This chain joins TRBV7-2 and TRBJ1-3, with a possible D match to TRBD1 (5 bases). CDR3 length: 17 residues. V was cut by 2 bases and J by 1 base, with 15 bases left in between. Looked up from germline, CDR1 is SGHTA and CDR2 is FQGNSA. The CDR3 DNA follows: TGTGCCAGCAGCTTAAGCGCGGGGGGTTATTCTGGAAACACCATATATTTT. Protein: CASSLSAGGYSGNTIYF. Complete variable domain (other parts from reference TRBV7-2 and TRBJ1-3): GAGVSQSPSNKVTEKGKDVELRCDPISGHTALYWYRQSLGQGLEFLIYFQGNSAPDKSGLPSDRFSAERTGGSVSTLTIQRTQQEDSAVYLCASSLSAGGYSGNTIYFGEGSWLTVV.

V gene TRBV18 combines with J gene TRBJ2-7; TRBD1 matches 8 bases. The junction had 5 bases not matched to a gene; V was cut back by 4 bases and J by 3 bases. Germline assignment: CDR1 KGHSH and CDR2 LQKENI. The CDR3 sequence is 14 residues long. Written as DNA, the CDR3 is TGTGCCAGCTCACTTGGGACAGGCCACTACGAGCAGTACTTC. It translates to CASSLGTGHYEQYF.

The chain has TRBV19 and TRBJ2-7, with 11 positions matching TRBD2. Germline CDR1 reads LNHDA; CDR2 reads SQIVND (reference sequence). This CDR3 has 15 residues. The junction had 8 bases not matched to a gene; V was cut back by 3 bases and J by 7 bases. As DNA, the CDR3 is TGTGCCAGTAGTATTGAGGCTAGCGGGGGGCGAGAGCAGTACTTC. The encoded protein is CASSIEASGGREQYF.

The rearrangement links TRBV11-3 to TRBJ2-3; 7 bases match TRBD2. The germline V gene encodes CDR1 SGHNT and CDR2 YENEEA. Trimming cost V 0 bases and J 8 bases; bases outside gene matches: 5. CDR3 length equals 14 residues. The CDR3: CASSLERGEGTQYF. The CDR3 DNA sequence: TGTGCCAGCAGCTTAGAACGGGGGGAGGGTACGCAGTATTTT.

The chain recombines TRBV6-5 with TRBJ1-5, with 7 bases that match TRBD1. The CDR3 length is 14 residues. With V trimmed by 6 bases and J by 4 bases, 6 bases remained unmatched. Germline CDR1 MNHEY, CDR2 SVGAGI. CDR3 loop: CASRPGTENQPQHF. The CDR3 DNA follows: TGTGCCAGCAGACCCGGGACAGAGAATCAGCCCCAGCATTTT.

The CDR3: CAHGGRAFGYAFF. Here the CDR3 DNA reads TGTGCCCACGGAGGTAGAGCCTTCGGGTATGCTTTCTTT. The genes are TRBV30 and TRBJ1-1, with D unclear. Germline loops: CDR1 GTSNPN, CDR2 SVGIG (reference sequence). Deletions cut 8 bases from V and 11 bases from J, with 24 bases between. The CDR3 covers 13 residues.

The chain carries TRBV5-5 and TRBJ1-3, with D possibly TRBD1 on 5 matching bases. This CDR3 comprises 16 residues. V lost 7 bases to trimming and J lost 0 bases, with 17 bases between them. CDR1 and CDR2 from the germline V gene are SGHKS and YYEKEE (reference sequence). The CDR3 DNA is TGTGCCAGCCGCCGGGACTTCTCGAGCTCTGGAAACACCATATATTTT. This encodes CASRRDFSSSGNTIYF.

The rearrangement joins TRBV6-5 to TRBJ2-5; 8 bases are a match to TRBD1. The end of the DNA fits TRBJ2-7 better, so the J call may be wrong. The germline gives CDR1 MNHEY, CDR2 SVGAGI. The CDR3 is 15 amino acids. The DNA of the CDR3 is TGTGCCAGCAGTGCACCCGGGACAGGATCCTACGAGCAGTACTTC. Protein: CASSAPGTGSYEQYF.

This chain joins TRBV2 and TRBJ1-3; 8 bases map to TRBD1. V shed 8 bases and J 2 bases; nucleotides not matched to a gene: 2. Germline CDR1 reads SNHLY; CDR2 reads FYNNEI. CDR3 length: 13 amino acids. Here the CDR3 reads CASQDRAGNTIYF. CDR3 nucleotide sequence: TGTGCCAGCCAGGACAGGGCTGGAAACACCATATATTTT.

This CDR3 is CASSPVRRVATDTQYF. DNA for the CDR3: TGTGCCAGCAGCCCCGTCAGGCGGGTAGCCACAGATACGCAGTATTTT. The V call is TRBV14, the J call TRBJ2-3; possible D gene TRBD2, 5 bases. Germline CDR1 and CDR2: SGHDN and FVKESK. The CDR3 loop spans 16 amino acids. The germline V and J ends were trimmed by 4 bases and 2 bases, with 16 bases remaining between them.

The chain combines TRBV7-3 with TRBJ1-5; D possibly corresponds to TRBD1 (6 bases). The CDR3 totals 14 residues. CDR1 and CDR2 from the germline V gene are SGHTA and FQGTGA. Trimming pared 6 bases from V and 7 bases from J, leaving 16 bases between. The CDR3 DNA is TGTGCCAGCAGGTCCGGGACACACGGCCAGCCCCAGCATTTT. Its protein product is CASRSGTHGQPQHF. The complete variable domain, with remaining parts taken from reference TRBV7-3 and TRBJ1-5, reads GAGVSQTPSNKVTEKGKYVELRCDPISGHTALYWYRQSLGQGPEFLIYFQGTGAADDSGLPNDRFFAVRPEGSVSTLKIQRTERGDSAVYLCASRSGTHGQPQHFGDGTRLSIL.

The genes are TRBV5-6 and TRBJ1-5, with 7 bases identical to TRBD1. There are 12 residues in the CDR3. Germline V lookup: CDR1 SGHDT, CDR2 YYEEEE. Trimming took 4 bases from V and 10 from J; bases not matched to a gene: 5. The DNA for the CDR3 is TGTGCCAGCAGCCGTCAGGGGGGCCCCCAGCATTTT. Protein product: CASSRQGGPQHF.

This chain uses TRBV30 with TRBJ1-3; 9 nucleotides agree with TRBD1. The J segment lost 2 bases and the V segment lost 1 base, leaving 3 bases of the junction unmatched. The length of the CDR3 is 15 residues. The germline V gene has CDR1 GTSNPN and CDR2 SVGIG (reference sequence). The CDR3: CAWSGTGVTGNTIYF. The CDR3 DNA reads as TGTGCCTGGAGTGGGACAGGGGTAACTGGAAACACCATATATTTT.

The count of this clone is one. The chain couples TRBV19 to TRBJ2-5, with D unclear. The CDR3 covers 13 residues. Trimming took 5 bases from V and 5 from J, leaving 12 bases between them. Germline assignment: CDR1 LNHDA and CDR2 SQIVND (reference sequence). CDR3 in amino acids: CASSPAERETQYF. Written as DNA, the CDR3 is TGTGCCAGTAGTCCTGCGGAGCGCGAGACCCAGTACTTC.

The rearrangement uses TRBV6-5 and TRBJ2-7; the match to TRBD1 covers 8 bases. The CDR3 is 12 residues long. Looked up from germline, CDR1 is MNHEY and CDR2 is SVGAGI. With V trimmed by 7 bases and J by 7 bases, 6 bases remained unmatched. The chain's CDR3 is CASNGQGGEQYF. In nucleotides, the CDR3 is TGTGCCAGCAACGGACAGGGTGGTGAGCAGTACTTC.

The V gene is TRBV4-3, the J gene TRBJ2-6, with unresolved D. V was cut by 1 base and J by 0 bases, with 13 bases left in between. CDR3 length: 18 amino acids. Germline V gene lookup returns CDR1 LGHNA and CDR2 YSLEER. This CDR3 reads CASSQVTTAASGANVLTF. The CDR3 region has the DNA TGCGCCAGCAGCCAAGTTACCACAGCTGCCTCTGGGGCCAACGTCCTGACTTTC.

The J gene is TRBJ2-5, the V gene TRBV9, with 12 bases aligning to TRBD2. This CDR3 is 15 amino acids long. Germline V CDR1 and CDR2: SGDLS, YYNGEE. Unmatched junction bases numbered 0, after V lost 0 bases and J lost 3 bases. CDR3 sequence (DNA): TGTGCCAGCAGCGTAGGACTAGCGGGAGAAGAGACCCAGTACTTC. It specifies CASSVGLAGEETQYF.

The rearrangement uses TRBV5-6 and TRBJ2-3, with 7 bases identical to TRBD1. The germline V gene has CDR1 SGHDT and CDR2 YYEEEE. Trimming cost V 0 bases and J 2 bases; bases outside gene matches: 9. The CDR3 contains 17 residues. CDR3 sequence: CASSLVGTVLITDTQYF. For the CDR3, the DNA is TGTGCCAGCAGCTTGGTGGGGACAGTACTAATCACAGATACGCAGTATTTT. The entire variable domain, with the rest obtained from reference TRBV5-6 and TRBJ2-3, is as follows: DAGVTQSPTHLIKTRGQQVTLRCSPKSGHDTVSWYQQALGQGPQFIFQYYEEEERQRGNFPDRFSGHQFPNYSSELNVNALLLGDSALYLCASSLVGTVLITDTQYFGPGTRLTVL.

The gene calls are TRBV5-1 and TRBJ2-5; 7 nucleotides align to TRBD2. Germline V CDR1 and CDR2: SGHRS, YFSETQ. The CDR3 sequence is 16 residues long. J was trimmed by 1 base and V by 4 bases; bases with no gene match: 10. CDR3 in DNA: TGCGCCAGCAGCGGGAGGTATAGCGGGCCCCAAGAGACCCAGTACTTC. Translated, it gives CASSGRYSGPQETQYF.

J is TRBJ2-7 and V is TRBV5-6; a possible D gene is TRBD1 (6 bases). V lost 2 bases and J 3 bases, leaving 18 bases between the germline ends. The CDR3 runs 16 residues. Germline-derived CDR1 and CDR2 are SGHDT and YYEEEE. The CDR3 loop is CASSLGWGHSVYEQYF. The CDR3 DNA is TGTGCCAGCAGCTTAGGGTGGGGGCATTCAGTCTACGAGCAGTACTTC.

With regard to this clone: One junction end disagrees with the germline gene, perhaps due to a read error. The chain joins TRBV5-6 to TRBJ1-2; a possible D gene is TRBD1 (5 bases). The CDR3 has 14 amino acids. Germline lookup yields CDR1 SGHDT and CDR2 YYEEEE. For the CDR3, the DNA is TGTGCCAGCAGCTCGACCCGGGCTGGGGACTTAGAGGCCTTC. Translating it yields CASSSTRAGDLEAF.

The genes are TRBV6-4 and TRBJ2-6; 9 bases fit TRBD1. CDR3 size: 17 residues. The germline CDR1 and CDR2 sequences are MRHNA and SNTAGT. Trimming removed 5 bases from V and 2 bases from J; junction bases left unmatched: 7. In DNA form, the CDR3 reads TGTGCCAGCAGTCAGACAGGGGGTAGAGCTGGGGCCAACGTCCTGACTTTC. It codes for CASSQTGGRAGANVLTF.